Described below is a single T cell receptor beta chain sequence and its context. What it binds is unknown. This specimen belongs to a study of T cell repertoires in cytomegalovirus infection. Study-wide context: Indications came from public TCR beta signatures; they pointed to CMV infection and to a matching HLA type.

Findings and caveats of the study: Carriers of CMV plus the relevant HLA were identified by cumulative public TCR beta family frequency. CMV-specific TCR beta clonotypes restricted by HLA-C were the ones dominating the ex vivo response.

Each CDR3 protein is one row after TCRdb ran MiXCR on the reads. The sample yields around 900,000 distinct CDR3 sequences, approximately 33% seen once. The V gene end was trimmed by 6 bases and the J gene end by 5 bases; junction bases not matched to a gene: 8. Per germline, CDR1 MDHEN and CDR2 SYDVKM. The CDR3 has 14 amino acids. The V and J genes are TRBV28 and TRBJ2-5, with 8 bases aligning to TRBD2. Sequencing was performed on cultured CD8+ T cells from PBMCs, taken from culture after CMV antigen stimulation. This receptor was identified in a human donor in good health (CMV status not recorded). Some clones in this sample may be carry-over from other donors' samples. The CDR3 protein is CASSQRGTRETQYF. CDR3 bases: TGTGCCAGCAGCCAAAGAGGGACTAGGGAGACCCAGTACTTC.